Below, 26 T cell receptor beta chains from the same sample are listed, as sequenced in a study of radiation and T cells in renal cell carcinoma. Time point in this sample: blood 2 weeks post-SBRT. Noted treatment: 15 Gy SBRT to primary tumor, nephrectomy 4 weeks later. Assay: immunoSEQ multiplex PCR; the TCRdb copy retains only in-frame clones and omits some. The table records around 26,000 clones, roughly 80% of them present only once. The input for sequencing was blood, taken from a patient whose treatment included radiotherapy and nephrectomy. The receptors derive from a man aged 55 to 69 with renal cell carcinoma.

This chain uses TRBV25-1 with TRBJ1-1; no clear D. CDR1 MGHDK and CDR2 SYGVNS come from the germline V gene. The CDR3 is 12 residues long. The V and J ends lost 11 bases and 2 bases respectively, with 12 bases between them. As DNA, the CDR3 is TGTGCCTCCCAATGGGGAAACACTGAAGCTTTCTTT. This sequence encodes CASQWGNTEAFF. The variable domain in full, completed from reference TRBV25-1 and TRBJ1-1, reads EADIYQTPRYLVIGTGKKITLECSQTMGHDKMYWYQQDPGMELHLIHYSYGVNSTEKGDLSSESTVSRIRTEHFPLTLESARPSHTSQYLCASQWGNTEAFFGQGTRLTVV.

CDR3 residues: CASSLGGVPQPQHF. The CDR3 DNA reads as TGTGCCAGCAGCTTGGGCGGGGTTCCTCAGCCCCAGCATTTT. This rearrangement joins TRBV5-8 to TRBJ1-5; D gene uncertain. The germline V gene encodes CDR1 SGHTS and CDR2 YDEGEE. The CDR3 sequence is 14 residues long. Trimming pared 0 bases from V and 6 bases from J, leaving 10 bases between.

The chain employs TRBV9 and TRBJ2-1; no clear D gene. The CDR3 is 15 residues long. Germline CDR1 is SGDLS and CDR2 is YYNGEE. Trimming took 4 bases from V and 5 from J, leaving 16 bases between them. CDR3 in amino acids: CASSLIPVDHNEQFF. The CDR3 region has the DNA TGTGCCAGCAGCCTAATACCAGTCGATCACAATGAGCAGTTCTTC.

This sequence joins TRBV9 and TRBJ1-2; D remains unclear. Trimming took 4 bases from V and 6 from J, leaving 13 bases between them. This CDR3 is 13 amino acids long. Germline V gives CDR1 SGDLS, CDR2 YYNGEE. CDR3 nucleotide sequence: TGTGCCAGCAGCCCTGTCAGGTTCCATGGCTACACCTTC. This translates into CASSPVRFHGYTF. The complete variable domain, with remaining parts taken from reference TRBV9 and TRBJ1-2, reads DSGVTQTPKHLITATGQRVTLRCSPRSGDLSVYWYQQSLDQGLQFLIQYYNGEERAKGNILERFSAQQFPDLHSELNLSSLELGDSALYFCASSPVRFHGYTFGSGTRLTVV.

The V gene is TRBV7-6, the J gene TRBJ2-5; TRBD2 aligns across 13 bases. J gave up 0 bases and V 5 bases, and 12 bases lay outside the gene matches. The CDR3 contains 19 residues. Germline V gene lookup returns CDR1 SGHVS and CDR2 FNYEAQ. The CDR3: CASSIRTSGSLGYQETQYF. CDR3 DNA: TGTGCCAGCAGCATTAGGACTAGCGGGAGCCTCGGGTACCAAGAGACCCAGTACTTC. Variable domain in full (rest from reference TRBV7-6 and TRBJ2-5): GAGVSQSPRYKVTKRGQDVALRCDPISGHVSLYWYRQALGQGPEFLTYFNYEAQQDKSGLPNDRFSAERPEGSISTLTIQRTEQRDSAMYRCASSIRTSGSLGYQETQYFGPGTRLLVL.

The chain has TRBV10-1 and TRBJ2-1; tentatively, D is TRBD2 (5 bases). Trimming removed 3 bases from V and 3 bases from J, with 9 bases in between. Germline lookup yields CDR1 WNHNN and CDR2 SYGVQD (reference sequence). This CDR3 has 14 residues. This CDR3 is CASSDTGFYNEQFF. CDR3 nucleotides: TGCGCCAGCAGTGACACGGGATTCTACAATGAGCAGTTCTTC.

The chain joins TRBV5-5 to TRBJ1-5, with 7 bases lining up with TRBD1. Losses at the gene ends were 4 bases for V and 7 bases for J; bases not matched to a gene: 5. Germline CDR1 is SGHKS and CDR2 is YYEKEE (reference sequence). The CDR3 runs to 13 residues. The CDR3 protein is CASSRDRDQPQHF. The CDR3 DNA is TGTGCCAGCAGCCGTGACAGGGACCAGCCCCAGCATTTT.

The chain uses TRBV7-2 and TRBJ1-2; a possible D gene is TRBD1 (6 bases). Between the trimmed V and J ends, which lost 5 bases and 2 bases, there was a span of 12 bases. CDR3 size: 14 residues. Germline values: CDR1 SGHTA, CDR2 FQGNSA. CDR3 coding DNA: TGTGCCAGCAGCGCCAGGACAGCAAACTATGGCTACACCTTC. This gives the protein CASSARTANYGYTF.

This clone showed up just a few times. The chain has TRBV10-3 and TRBJ1-3; the D is unclear. The length of the CDR3 is 13 residues. Germline V gives CDR1 ENHRY, CDR2 SYGVKD. V lost 3 bases and J lost 2, with 5 bases in between. CDR3 nucleotide sequence: TGTGCCATCAGTGACAGCCCTGGAAACACCATATATTTT. It specifies CAISDSPGNTIYF.

Regarding this clone: The identical CDR3 is also encoded by other nucleotide sequences in the sample. The rearrangement joins TRBV9 to TRBJ1-2, with 12 bases lining up with TRBD1. The ends lost 3 bases at V and 8 bases at J; junction bases unmatched: 8. The CDR3 consists of 15 residues. Germline V gene sequence: CDR1 SGDLS, CDR2 YYNGEE. CDR3 bases: TGTGCCAGCAGCGCTTCCGGGACAGGGGGCGACGGCTACACCTTC. This sequence encodes CASSASGTGGDGYTF. Based on the CDR3 plus reference TRBV9 and TRBJ1-2, the full variable domain is DSGVTQTPKHLITATGQRVTLRCSPRSGDLSVYWYQQSLDQGLQFLIQYYNGEERAKGNILERFSAQQFPDLHSELNLSSLELGDSALYFCASSASGTGGDGYTFGSGTRLTVV.

The CDR3 DNA reads as TGTGCCAGCAGCTTAGCGGCTAGCGGGAGCACCGGGGAGCTGTTTTTT. Amino acid sequence: CASSLAASGSTGELFF. This rearrangement joins TRBV7-6 to TRBJ2-2, with 10 bases aligning to TRBD2. Per germline, CDR1 SGHVS and CDR2 FNYEAQ. The CDR3 length is 16 residues. J gave up 4 bases and V 0 bases, and 2 bases lay outside the gene matches.

V is TRBV2 and J is TRBJ2-5, with a possible D match to TRBD2 (5 bases). TRBJ2-7 matches the DNA end more closely, so the J call is doubtful. Germline CDR1 is SNHLY and CDR2 is FYNNEI. This CDR3 has 11 amino acids. CDR3 loop: CASSGEFEQYF. The CDR3 nucleotides are TGTGCCAGCAGCGGGGAATTCGAGCAGTACTTC.

J is TRBJ2-1 and V is TRBV7-9; 9 bases map to TRBD2. The V segment lost 4 bases and the J segment 6 bases; nucleotides outside the gene matches: 10. The CDR3 is 16 residues long. CDR1 is SEHNR, CDR2 FQNEAQ, per germline (reference sequence). The CDR3 is CASSSRVAGVSNEQFF. The DNA for the CDR3 is TGTGCCAGCAGCTCAAGAGTAGCGGGAGTTAGCAATGAGCAGTTCTTC. Using reference TRBV7-9 and TRBJ2-1 for the parts outside the CDR3, the full variable domain is DTGVSQNPRHKITKRGQNVTFRCDPISEHNRLYWYRQTLGQGPEFLTYFQNEAQLEKSRLLSDRFSAERPKGSFSTLEIQRTEQGDSAMYLCASSSRVAGVSNEQFFGPGTRLTVL.

The sample holds a few counts of this clone. This sequence joins TRBV29-1 and TRBJ1-1; D perhaps matches TRBD1 (6 bases). In germline, CDR1 is SQVTM, CDR2 ANQGSEA. The V end lost 5 bases, the J end lost 3 bases, and 16 bases lay between the germline ends. The CDR3 loop spans 14 amino acids. In nucleotides, the CDR3 is TGCAGCGTTCAACAGGGAGGGGCGGACACTGAAGCTTTCTTT. It codes for CSVQQGGADTEAFF.

This clone was found once. J is TRBJ2-1 and V is TRBV10-2; 10 nucleotides agree with TRBD2. The CDR3 sequence is 15 residues long. CDR1 and CDR2 from the germline V gene are WSHSY and SAAADI. After removal of 6 bases from V and 2 bases from J, the junction contained 4 bases not matched to a gene. This CDR3 reads CASSPGTSAYNEQFF. The CDR3 bases are TGCGCCAGCAGCCCCGGGACTAGCGCCTACAATGAGCAGTTCTTC.

The rearrangement uses TRBV18 and TRBJ1-2; 8 positions agree with TRBD1. The germline gives CDR1 KGHSH, CDR2 LQKENI. The CDR3 length is 14 residues. V lost 4 bases to trimming and J lost 6 bases; unmatched junction nucleotides: 7. The DNA for the CDR3 is TGTGCCAGCTCACTCCTCTCAGGGGGCCATGGCTACACCTTC. This translates into CASSLLSGGHGYTF. Looking up the rest from reference TRBV18 and TRBJ1-2 gives the full variable domain: NAGVMQNPRHLVRRRGQEARLRCSPMKGHSHVYWYRQLPEEGLKFMVYLQKENIIDESGMPKERFSAEFPKEGPSILRIQQVVRGDSAAYFCASSLLSGGHGYTFGSGTRLTVV.

This clone appeared a few times. The chain employs TRBV10-3 and TRBJ2-2; 11 nucleotides align to TRBD1. The length of the CDR3 is 18 residues. The germline V gene encodes CDR1 ENHRY and CDR2 SYGVKD. Unmatched junction bases numbered 14, after V lost 7 bases and J lost 4 bases. This CDR3 reads CAITSAHSGTGGTGELFF. The CDR3 region has the DNA TGTGCCATCACAAGTGCCCACTCCGGGACAGGGGGCACCGGGGAGCTGTTTTTT.

V and J are TRBV4-3 and TRBJ2-7; TRBD1 agrees at 9 bases. The CDR3 extends over 15 amino acids. V gave up 2 bases and J gave up 3 bases; unmatched junction bases: 5. Germline V gene lookup returns CDR1 LGHNA and CDR2 YSLEER. The CDR3 coding sequence is TGCGCCAGCAGCCAAACTGGGACAGGGTTCTACGAGCAGTACTTC. This translates into CASSQTGTGFYEQYF.

The V gene is TRBV14, the J gene TRBJ2-5; D gene unclear. The V gene lost 4 bases and the J gene lost 5 bases, with 11 bases spanning the gap. Germline V gives CDR1 SGHDN, CDR2 FVKESK. This CDR3 spans 13 amino acids. Here the CDR3 reads CASSPVGLETQYF. CDR3 nucleotide sequence: TGTGCCAGCAGCCCAGTCGGTTTGGAGACCCAGTACTTC.

Concerning this clone itself: The CDR3 end shows no conserved phenylalanine or tryptophan, and so a read error is likely. Because the CDR3's place on the DNA is in doubt, the DNA is left out and the CDR3 is given as listed by TCRdb. The chain couples TRBV20-1 to TRBJ2-7. Ends included, the CDR3 has 10 residues. The germline CDR1 and CDR2 sequences are DFQATT and SNEGSKA (reference sequence). CDR3 loop: CSVGPGPRFS.

The gene calls are TRBV30 and TRBJ2-1; TRBD1 matches at 8 bases. Germline assignment: CDR1 GTSNPN and CDR2 SVGIG (reference sequence). The ends lost 2 bases at V and 7 bases at J; junction bases unmatched: 7. The CDR3 sequence is 14 residues long. This chain's CDR3 is CAWSLDRVKNEQFF. CDR3 DNA: TGTGCCTGGAGTTTGGACAGGGTTAAGAATGAGCAGTTCTTC.

The chain is built from TRBV5-1 and TRBJ1-1; D is ambiguous. CDR1 SGHRS and CDR2 YFSETQ come from the germline V gene. The CDR3 extends over 15 amino acids. Trimming took off 4 bases at V and 4 bases at J, with 17 bases between the two ends. CDR3: CASSPGGFDGTEAFF. CDR3 in DNA: TGCGCCAGCAGCCCGGGAGGATTCGATGGCACTGAAGCTTTCTTT.

The chain has TRBV14 and TRBJ2-1, with TRBD2 matching 10 bases. The CDR3 contains 16 residues. The junction had 15 bases not matched to a gene; V was cut back by 6 bases and J by 10 bases. The V gene's germline CDR1 is SGHDN and CDR2 FVKESK. The CDR3 loop is CASRGNSGRTPGEQFF. CDR3 in DNA: TGTGCCAGCAGAGGAAATAGCGGGAGGACTCCCGGGGAGCAGTTCTTC.

In its sample, this clone was seen once. The J gene is TRBJ1-1, the V gene TRBV18; perhaps TRBD1 as D (5 bases). This CDR3 contains 14 residues. The germline V gene has CDR1 KGHSH and CDR2 LQKENI. Trimming left V 8 bases short and J 6 bases short, with 19 bases between. CDR3 coding DNA: TGTGCCAGCAGCCAAGAATGGGGGTACCCTGAAGCTTTCTTT. It yields the protein CASSQEWGYPEAFF.

The CDR3 region has the DNA TGTGCCAGCAGTTTGAGTACTAGCGGAGGCTACAATGAGCAGTTCTTC. This gives the protein CASSLSTSGGYNEQFF. This chain uses TRBV27 with TRBJ2-1; 8 positions agree with TRBD2. V was clipped by 3 bases and J by 3 bases; unmatched bases: 7. This CDR3 contains 16 residues. The germline V gene has CDR1 MNHEY and CDR2 SMNVEV (reference sequence).

This rearrangement joins TRBV7-9 to TRBJ2-2, with D perhaps being TRBD1 or TRBD2 (5 bases each). The germline CDR1 and CDR2 sequences are SEHNR and FQNEAQ (reference sequence). Between the trimmed V and J ends, which lost 6 bases and 2 bases, there was a span of 10 bases. The CDR3 has 14 residues. CDR3 region: CASRPGANTGELFF. The CDR3 DNA reads as TGTGCCAGCAGACCCGGGGCTAACACCGGGGAGCTGTTTTTT. The whole variable domain, remainder taken from reference TRBV7-9 and TRBJ2-2, is DTGVSQNPRHKITKRGQNVTFRCDPISEHNRLYWYRQTLGQGPEFLTYFQNEAQLEKSRLLSDRFSAERPKGSFSTLEIQRTEQGDSAMYLCASRPGANTGELFFGEGSRLTVL.